A selection of T cell receptor beta chains follows, all from one sample in a study of T-cell memory formation after mild COVID-19. MiXCR, run by TCRdb on the 5' RACE reads, gives a single entry per CDR3 protein. The sample lists 350,000 to 550,000 distinct CDR3 sequences, more than 15% occurring once. Sample: PBMCs or a T cell subset sorted from them (not recorded which). The receptors shown here come from a man between 18 and 29 years old who had mild COVID-19 (a few samples of this study predate the infection). Cell type and time point are not known. Each CDR3 is given with its conserved first and last residue. A D gene is named only where the DNA matches it firmly. Expanded clones get a size class; other rows say once, few or many, or leave the size out.

J gene	D gene	clone size	CDR3 length	V gene	CDR3 protein	CDR3 DNA
TRBJ2-7	-	few	13	TRBV29-1	CSVVKSDSYEQYF	TGCAGCGTAGTTAAAAGTGATTCCTACGAGCAGTACTTC
TRBJ1-6	-	many	15	TRBV5-4	CASSPGLEHGFSLHF	TGTGCCAGCAGCCCCGGGTTGGAACACGGTTTTTCCCTCCACTTT
TRBJ2-2	-	-	13	TRBV10-3	CAIRPAVTGELFF	TGTGCCATCAGACCAGCGGTCACCGGGGAGCTGTTTTTT
TRBJ2-4	-	-	11	TRBV6-2/TRBV6-3	CASSYGQGLFF	TGTGCCAGCAGTTACGGCCAGGGCCTGTTCTTC
TRBJ2-1	TRBD1	few	14	TRBV7-9	CASSWDRWGDEQFF	TGTGCCAGCAGCTGGGACAGGTGGGGGGATGAGCAGTTCTTC
TRBJ2-2	-	few	17	TRBV24-1	CATSDYGDGIGGGELFF	TGTGCCACCAGTGATTACGGGGACGGAATCGGTGGCGGGGAGCTGTTTTTT
TRBJ1-2	-	-	14	TRBV12-3/TRBV12-4	CASSLGTAIWGYTF	TGTGCCAGCAGTTTAGGGACAGCAATTTGGGGCTACACCTTC
TRBJ1-2	TRBD1	-	12	TRBV7-2	CASTKTGWGYTF	TGTGCCAGCACCAAGACAGGGTGGGGCTACACCTTC
TRBJ1-3	TRBD1	few	14	TRBV12-3/TRBV12-4	CASSLPQGRNTIYF	TGTGCCAGCAGTTTACCACAGGGGAGAAACACCATATATTTT
TRBJ1-1	-	few	13	TRBV20-1	CSARTIVGSWSIF	TGCAGTGCTAGGACAATTGTTGGCTCCTGGTCCATTTTT
TRBJ1-3	-	few	14	TRBV12-3/TRBV12-4	CASRVGRPGNTIYF	TGTGCCAGCAGAGTAGGGAGGCCCGGAAACACCATATATTTT
TRBJ1-4	-	-	13	TRBV3-1	CASSQESNEKLFF	TGTGCCAGCAGCCAAGAATCAAATGAAAAACTGTTTTTT
TRBJ1-6	TRBD1	few	16	TRBV6-6	CASSYSRGQGNSPLHF	TGTGCCAGCAGTTACTCGAGGGGACAGGGTAATTCACCCCTCCACTTT
TRBJ2-3	-	-	16	TRBV5-1	CASSPFQGTSTDTQYF	TGCGCCAGCAGCCCGTTCCAGGGTACCAGCACAGATACGCAGTATTTT
TRBJ2-7	-	-	11	TRBV20-1	CSAGDNYEQYF	TGCAGTGCGGGGGACAACTACGAGCAGTACTTC
TRBJ2-7	-	few	12	TRBV11-2	CASRRYSYEQYF	TGTGCCAGCAGACGGTACTCCTACGAGCAGTACTTC
TRBJ2-5	TRBD2	many	15	TRBV6-2/TRBV6-3	CASSRRLAGVETQYF	TGTGCCAGCAGCCGCCGACTAGCGGGGGTGGAGACCCAGTACTTC
TRBJ1-1	-	few	15	TRBV4-2	CASSQGRQGHTEAFF	TGTGCCAGCAGCCAAGGACGGCAGGGTCACACTGAAGCTTTCTTT
TRBJ1-4	TRBD1	few	14	TRBV20-1	CSATTGTGSEKLFF	TGCAGTGCAACTACCGGGACAGGGAGCGAAAAACTGTTTTTT
TRBJ2-1	TRBD1	-	16	TRBV5-1	CASSQGQGERIDEQFF	TGCGCCAGCAGCCAGGGACAGGGGGAGAGGATCGATGAGCAGTTCTTC
TRBJ2-5	-	few	14	TRBV15	CATSSRVAEETQYF	TGTGCCACCAGCAGCCGGGTAGCGGAAGAGACCCAGTACTTC
TRBJ2-2	-	few	15	TRBV20-1	CSAFSGTLNTGELFF	TGCAGTGCTTTTTCCGGGACACTGAACACCGGGGAGCTGTTTTTT
TRBJ1-1	-	few	19	TRBV12-3/TRBV12-4	CASTPLRDRVDRRNTEAFF	TGTGCCAGCACCCCTCTCCGGGACCGGGTAGATCGAAGGAACACTGAAGCTTTCTTT
TRBJ2-1	-	-	15	TRBV27	CASSPFTGEYNEQFF	TGTGCCAGCAGCCCCTTTACGGGGGAGTACAATGAGCAGTTCTTC
TRBJ1-5	-	-	17	TRBV6-1	CASITPDRGNSNQPQHF	TGTGCCAGCATTACCCCGGACAGAGGTAATAGCAATCAGCCCCAGCATTTT
TRBJ2-5	-	-	13	TRBV7-2	CASSTDFSETQYF	TGTGCCAGCAGCACGGACTTCTCAGAGACCCAGTACTTC
TRBJ2-7	-	-	15	TRBV4-1	CASSHRGTGTYEQYF	TGCGCCAGCAGCCACCGCGGGACGGGGACCTACGAGCAGTACTTC